The sequence of this T cell receptor (beta chain) was determined in a study of T cells in Graves' hyperthyroidism and ophthalmopathy. From RNA transcripts, TCR beta CDR3 regions were amplified. Carried out on the TCR CDR3, a first-round RT-PCR used the HTBI primer set. TCRdb analysed the multiplex PCR reads with MiXCR anew, one entry per CDR3 protein. This sample yields over 700,000 distinct CDR3 sequences, of which roughly a third are seen a single time; more than 25% belongs to the top ten. V shed 0 bases and J shed 2 bases, with 5 bases lying between them. This CDR3 contains 15 residues. Per the germline V gene, CDR1 is ENHRY and CDR2 is SYGVKD.

The V and J genes are TRBV10-3 and TRBJ2-6; no definite D call. The sample comprised blood. The receptor was derived from a middle-aged woman with Graves' hyperthyroidism. CDR3 loop: CAISESTAGANVLTF. The CDR3 nucleotides are TGTGCCATCAGTGAGTCGACCGCTGGGGCCAACGTCCTGACTTTC.